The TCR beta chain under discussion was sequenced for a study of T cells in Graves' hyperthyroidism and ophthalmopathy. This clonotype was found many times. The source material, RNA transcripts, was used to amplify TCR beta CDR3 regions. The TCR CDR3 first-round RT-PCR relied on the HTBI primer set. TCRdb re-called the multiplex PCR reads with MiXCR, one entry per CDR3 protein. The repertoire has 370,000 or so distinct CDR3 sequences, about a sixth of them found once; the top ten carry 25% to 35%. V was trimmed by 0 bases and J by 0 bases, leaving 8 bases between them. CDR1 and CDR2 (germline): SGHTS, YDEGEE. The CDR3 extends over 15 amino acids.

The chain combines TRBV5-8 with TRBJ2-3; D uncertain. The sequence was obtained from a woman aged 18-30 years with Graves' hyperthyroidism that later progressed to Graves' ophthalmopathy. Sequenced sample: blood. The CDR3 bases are TGTGCCAGCAGCTTGGGAGGTGTGAGCACAGATACGCAGTATTTT. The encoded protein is CASSLGGVSTDTQYF.